This T cell receptor beta chain is drawn from a study of cytomegalovirus exposure and HLA in healthy donors. V was pared by 4 bases and J by 4 bases, with 6 bases of the junction left unmatched. CDR1 and CDR2 (germline): SGHKS, YYEKEE (reference sequence). The CDR3 is made up of 15 amino acids. The PCR was carried out with 60 Vbeta primers and 13 Jbeta primers. Assay used: immunoSEQ multiplex PCR; TCRdb lists only in-frame clones, some missing. This table holds over 130,000 clones, approximately 67% found once. The chain carries TRBV5-5 and TRBJ1-4; TRBD1 aligns across 8 bases. This sequence originates from a woman aged 55-70 years in good health and CMV-seronegative. Sequencing used PBMCs. The CDR3 nucleotides are TGTGCCAGCAGCCCGACAGGGGATGGTAATGAAAAACTGTTTTTT. Its translation: CASSPTGDGNEKLFF. The full variable domain, rest sourced from reference TRBV5-5 and TRBJ1-4, is DAGVTQSPTHLIKTRGQQVTLRCSPISGHKSVSWYQQVLGQGPQFIFQYYEKEERGRGNFPDRFSARQFPNYSSELNVNALLLGDSALYLCASSPTGDGNEKLFFGSGTQLSVL.